One sample yielded the 19 T cell receptor beta chains listed below, sequenced in a study of blood T cells in healthy people across ages. The second PCR ran about 6 to 11 cycles with a sample-barcoded 5' primer and J-beta primers. Each CDR3 protein gets one entry after TCRdb re-called the 5' RACE reads with MiXCR. The sample includes about 800,000 distinct CDR3 sequences, roughly 25% of them seen just once. The sample was also linked to a second study, of T cells of mothers and their children.

The sample taken for sequencing was blood. The source of these receptors is a boy aged 5-17 years in good health.

This clonotype was seen only a few times. Here the CDR3 reads CASRGTRGETQYF. The CDR3 coding sequence is TGCGCCAGCAGGGGGACGAGAGGAGAGACCCAGTACTTC. This chain links TRBV5-1 with TRBJ2-5, with D possibly called TRBD1 or TRBD2 (5 bases each). The CDR3 sequence is 13 residues long. V was trimmed by 5 bases and J by 4 bases, leaving 12 bases between them. Germline assignment: CDR1 SGHRS and CDR2 YFSETQ.

This clonotype has more than one count but fewer than ten. CDR3 protein: CASSLVTGQETQYF. The CDR3 DNA follows: TGTGCCAGCAGCTTAGTGACAGGGCAAGAGACCCAGTACTTC. V usage is TRBV7-9 and J usage is TRBJ2-5; 7 positions match TRBD1. V lost 1 base to trimming and J lost 2 bases; unmatched junction nucleotides: 1. CDR1 is SEHNR and CDR2 is FQNEAQ in the germline V gene (reference sequence). CDR3 length: 14 residues.

The V call is TRBV9, the J call TRBJ1-2; weak D call: TRBD1 (6 bases). The CDR3 extends over 20 amino acids. V was cut by 0 bases and J by 3 bases, with 27 bases left in between. The germline gives CDR1 SGDLS, CDR2 YYNGEE. CDR3 residues: CASSVAGVSTDSTYYYGYTF. The CDR3 nucleotides read TGTGCCAGCAGCGTAGCGGGTGTTTCGACGGACAGCACCTACTACTATGGCTACACCTTC.

The chain is built from TRBV29-1 and TRBJ2-7; possible D gene TRBD2, 5 bases. The ends were cut back, 4 bases at V and 1 base at J, with 14 bases in the middle. Germline V gene data show CDR1 as SQVTM and CDR2 as ANQGSEA. The CDR3 is made up of 14 amino acids. The CDR3 is CSVVGPGSSYEQYF. CDR3 coding DNA: TGCAGCGTTGTTGGTCCGGGGTCTTCCTACGAGCAGTACTTC.

This CDR3 is CASSLDGYGCEQYF. DNA of the CDR3: TGCGCCAGCAGCTTGGACGGGTACGGCTGCGAGCAGTACTTC. The genes are TRBV5-1 and TRBJ2-5; D gene ambiguous. The J call may be wrong; the DNA end is better matched by TRBJ2-7. The CDR3 consists of 14 residues. CDR1 SGHRS and CDR2 YFSETQ come from the germline V gene.

The rearrangement uses TRBV4-1 and TRBJ2-5, with D tentatively TRBD1 (6 bases). The end of the DNA aligns better with TRBJ2-7, so the J call may be wrong. The CDR3 has 17 amino acids. Germline CDR1 is MGHRA and CDR2 is YSYEKL. CDR3 bases: TGCGCCAGCAGCCAAGAGATTGTGGCAGGGGTCCTCTACGAGCAGTACTTC. Protein sequence: CASSQEIVAGVLYEQYF.

V is TRBV4-2 and J is TRBJ2-5, with TRBD1 matching 7 bases. Trimming took 0 bases from V and 2 from J; bases not matched to a gene: 6. There are 16 residues in the CDR3. Germline V gene lookup returns CDR1 LGHNA and CDR2 YNFKEQ. CDR3 amino acids: CASSQEGGGRQETQYF. CDR3 coding DNA: TGTGCCAGCAGCCAAGAAGGGGGCGGGCGTCAAGAGACCCAGTACTTC.

This chain links TRBV29-1 with TRBJ1-1; 9 bases are a match to TRBD1. This CDR3 contains 13 residues. Looked up from germline, CDR1 is SQVTM and CDR2 is ANQGSEA. Germline trimming cut 3 bases from V and 8 bases from J; bases unmatched to any gene: 7. This chain's CDR3 is CSVEGTGGREAFF. As DNA, the CDR3 is TGCAGCGTTGAGGGCACAGGGGGCCGGGAAGCTTTCTTT. Full variable domain (rest looked up from reference TRBV29-1 and TRBJ1-1): SAVISQKPSRDICQRGTSLTIQCQVDSQVTMMFWYRQQPGQSLTLIATANQGSEATYESGFVIDKFPISRPNLTFSTLTVSNMSPEDSSIYLCSVEGTGGREAFFGQGTRLTVV.

This clonotype was seen a handful of times. The gene calls are TRBV4-3 and TRBJ1-4, with a possible D match to TRBD1 (6 bases). Germline lookup yields CDR1 LGHNA and CDR2 YSLEER. The CDR3 consists of 15 residues. Trimming left V 0 bases short and J 8 bases short, with 13 bases between. DNA of the CDR3: TGCGCCAGCAGCCAAGATCGGGACAAGAGCGAAAAACTGTTTTTT. Amino acids: CASSQDRDKSEKLFF.

The CDR3 DNA follows: TGTGCCAGCAGCCGGCTGGGACTAGCGGGCACAGATACGCAGTATTTT. This sequence encodes CASSRLGLAGTDTQYF. The chain is built from TRBV7-2 and TRBJ2-3; 11 bases fit TRBD2. V trimming: 5 bases; J trimming: 1 base; junction bases outside the gene matches: 5. Germline loops: CDR1 SGHTA, CDR2 FQGNSA. The CDR3 covers 16 residues.

The V gene is TRBV12-3 or TRBV12-4, the J gene TRBJ2-7; D possibly corresponds to TRBD2 (6 bases). The CDR3 covers 15 residues. Trimming shortened V by 1 base and J by 1 base, and 11 bases separated the two germline ends. As DNA, the CDR3 is TGTGCCAGCAGTTTAGTTTCTAGCGCTTCCTACGAGCAGTACTTC. Protein sequence: CASSLVSSASYEQYF.

This chain joins TRBV5-4 and TRBJ2-1; D could derive from TRBD1 or TRBD2 (5 bases each). V lost 4 bases, J lost 6 bases, and 20 bases lay in between. The CDR3 runs to 16 residues. CDR1 is SGHNT and CDR2 is YYREEE in the germline V gene (reference sequence). The CDR3 loop is CASSQERDRGRNEQFF. As DNA, the CDR3 is TGTGCCAGCAGCCAAGAACGCGACAGAGGGCGCAATGAGCAGTTCTTC.

This clonotype was detected only a few times. The chain uses TRBV18 and TRBJ1-1; D is perhaps TRBD1 (6 bases). Germline V CDR1 and CDR2: KGHSH, LQKENI. The CDR3 length is 13 residues. V dropped 6 bases and J dropped 0 bases, with 8 bases sitting between them. CDR3: CASSRQVNTEAFF. DNA of the CDR3: TGTGCCAGCTCTCGACAGGTGAACACTGAAGCTTTCTTT.

Many counts were recorded for this clonotype. V usage is TRBV29-1 and J usage is TRBJ2-5; 11 positions match TRBD2. There are 17 residues in the CDR3. After removal of 4 bases from V and 4 bases from J, the junction contained 14 bases not matched to a gene. In germline, CDR1 is SQVTM, CDR2 ANQGSEA. This CDR3 reads CSVAGTSGYPGSETQYF. In DNA, the CDR3 is TGCAGCGTTGCCGGGACTAGCGGATACCCTGGCTCAGAGACCCAGTACTTC.

This clonotype showed up just a few times. The chain combines TRBV7-2 with TRBJ2-3, with 10 bases that match TRBD1. CDR1 SGHTA and CDR2 FQGNSA come from the germline V gene. CDR3 length equals 16 residues. Germline trimming cut 1 base from V and 8 bases from J; bases unmatched to any gene: 9. The CDR3 nucleotides are TGTGCCAGCAGCTTAGGATGGGAGACAGGGGGCGGTACGCAGTATTTT. It specifies CASSLGWETGGGTQYF.

Notes on this clonotype: One end of the junction is discordant with germline, which a read error may explain. The chain joins TRBV6-2 or TRBV6-3 to TRBJ2-5, with a weak D call TRBD2 (5 bases). Near its end, the DNA agrees better with TRBJ2-7, so the J call may be wrong. Germline V CDR1 and CDR2: MNHEY, SVGEGT. CDR3 length: 13 amino acids. The CDR3 nucleotides read TGTGCCGGCAGTTACCTGGAGGTATACGAGCAGTACTTC. It codes for CAGSYLEVYEQYF.

This clonotype was seen many times. This sequence joins TRBV10-3 and TRBJ2-3, with D maybe TRBD2 (7 bases). CDR1 and CDR2 from the germline V gene are ENHRY and SYGVKD. The CDR3 loop spans 14 amino acids. With 6 bases removed from V and 2 bases from J, the gap between germline ends came to 12 bases. CDR3 amino acids: CAISTGGATDTQYF. The CDR3 bases are TGTGCCATCAGCACTGGGGGGGCCACAGATACGCAGTATTTT.

The CDR3 nucleotides are TGCAGCGTTGCCTCGACAATCACAGATACGCAGTATTTT. Translating it yields CSVASTITDTQYF. This chain links TRBV29-1 with TRBJ2-3, with unresolved D. The CDR3 totals 13 residues. Germline CDR1 SQVTM, CDR2 ANQGSEA. The germline V and J ends were trimmed by 4 bases and 2 bases, with 10 bases remaining between them.

This clonotype was seen more than once but under ten times. This chain links TRBV7-2 with TRBJ1-4; 9 bases are a match to TRBD1. The CDR3 has 18 amino acids. V lost 2 bases, J lost 2 bases, and 9 bases stayed unmatched. CDR1 and CDR2 (germline): SGHTA, FQGNSA. DNA of the CDR3: TGTGCCAGCAGCTTACTCAGCGGGACAGGGCGCACTAATGAAAAACTGTTTTTT. Protein sequence: CASSLLSGTGRTNEKLFF.